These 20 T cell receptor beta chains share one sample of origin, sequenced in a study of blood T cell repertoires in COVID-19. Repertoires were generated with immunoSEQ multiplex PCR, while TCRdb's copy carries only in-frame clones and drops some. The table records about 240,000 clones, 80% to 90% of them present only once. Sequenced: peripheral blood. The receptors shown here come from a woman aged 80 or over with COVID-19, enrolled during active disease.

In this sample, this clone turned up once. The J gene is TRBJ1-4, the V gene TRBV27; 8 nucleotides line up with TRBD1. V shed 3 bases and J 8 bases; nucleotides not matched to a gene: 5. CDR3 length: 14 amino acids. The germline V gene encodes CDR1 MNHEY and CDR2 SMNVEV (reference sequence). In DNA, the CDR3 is TGTGCCAGCAGTTTCGGACAGGGACGGGAAAAACTGTTTTTT. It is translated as CASSFGQGREKLFF. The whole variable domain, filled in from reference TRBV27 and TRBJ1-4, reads EAQVTQNPRYLITVTGKKLTVTCSQNMNHEYMSWYRQDPGLGLRQIYYSMNVEVTDKGDVPEGYKVSRKEKRNFPLILESPSPNQTSLYFCASSFGQGREKLFFGSGTQLSVL.

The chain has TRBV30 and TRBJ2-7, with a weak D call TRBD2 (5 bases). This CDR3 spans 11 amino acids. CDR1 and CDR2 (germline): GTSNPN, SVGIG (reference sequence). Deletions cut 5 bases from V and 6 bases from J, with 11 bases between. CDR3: CAWGRVSEQYF. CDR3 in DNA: TGTGCCTGGGGGCGGGTCTCCGAGCAGTACTTC.

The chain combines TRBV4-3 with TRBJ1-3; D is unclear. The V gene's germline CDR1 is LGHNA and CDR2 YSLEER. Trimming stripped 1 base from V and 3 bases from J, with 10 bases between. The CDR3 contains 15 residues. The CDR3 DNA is TGCGCCAGCAGCCAAGTGGCATACAATGGAAACACCATATATTTT. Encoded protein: CASSQVAYNGNTIYF.

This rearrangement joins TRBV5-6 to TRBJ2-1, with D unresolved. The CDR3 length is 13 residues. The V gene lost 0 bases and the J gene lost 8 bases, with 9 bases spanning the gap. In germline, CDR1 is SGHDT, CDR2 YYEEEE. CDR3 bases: TGTGCCAGCAGCTTGGACAGCCCCCATGAGCAGTTCTTC. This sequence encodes CASSLDSPHEQFF.

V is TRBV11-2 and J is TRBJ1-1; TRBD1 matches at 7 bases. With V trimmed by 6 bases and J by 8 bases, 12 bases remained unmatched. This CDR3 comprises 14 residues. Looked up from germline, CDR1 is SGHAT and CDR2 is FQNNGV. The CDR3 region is CASRIAMTGREAFF. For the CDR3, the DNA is TGTGCCAGCAGGATAGCCATGACAGGGAGGGAAGCTTTCTTT.

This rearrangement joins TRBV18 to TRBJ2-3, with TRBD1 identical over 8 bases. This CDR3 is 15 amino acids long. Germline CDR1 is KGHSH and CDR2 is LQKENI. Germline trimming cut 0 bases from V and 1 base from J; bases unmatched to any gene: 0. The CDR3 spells CASSPPTGGTDTQYF. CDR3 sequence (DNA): TGTGCCAGCTCACCACCGACAGGGGGCACAGATACGCAGTATTTT.

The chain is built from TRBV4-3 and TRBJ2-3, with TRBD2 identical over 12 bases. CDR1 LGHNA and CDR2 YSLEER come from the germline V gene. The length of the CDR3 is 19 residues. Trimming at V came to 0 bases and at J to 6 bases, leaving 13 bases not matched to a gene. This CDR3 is CASSQDMASGRAGGDTQYF. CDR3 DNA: TGCGCCAGCAGCCAAGATATGGCTAGCGGGAGGGCCGGGGGGGATACGCAGTATTTT.

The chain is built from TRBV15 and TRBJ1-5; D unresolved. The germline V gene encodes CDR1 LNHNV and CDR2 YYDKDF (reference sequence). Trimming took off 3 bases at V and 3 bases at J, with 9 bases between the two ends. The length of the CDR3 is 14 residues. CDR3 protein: CATSSGESNQPQHF. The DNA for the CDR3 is TGTGCCACCAGCAGTGGGGAGTCCAATCAGCCCCAGCATTTT.

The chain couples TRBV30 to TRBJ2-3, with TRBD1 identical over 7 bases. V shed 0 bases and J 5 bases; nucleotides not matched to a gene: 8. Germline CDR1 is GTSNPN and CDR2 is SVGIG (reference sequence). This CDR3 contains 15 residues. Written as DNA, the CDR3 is TGTGCCTGGAGTGTAAGTGACAGGGCTTTAGATACGCAGTATTTT. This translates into CAWSVSDRALDTQYF.

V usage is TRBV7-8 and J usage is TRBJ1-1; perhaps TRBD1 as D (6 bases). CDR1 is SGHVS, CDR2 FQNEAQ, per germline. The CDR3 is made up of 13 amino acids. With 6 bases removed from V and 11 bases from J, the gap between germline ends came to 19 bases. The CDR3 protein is CASRPGQGTGAFF. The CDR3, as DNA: TGTGCCAGCAGGCCGGGACAAGGGACCGGGGCTTTCTTT.

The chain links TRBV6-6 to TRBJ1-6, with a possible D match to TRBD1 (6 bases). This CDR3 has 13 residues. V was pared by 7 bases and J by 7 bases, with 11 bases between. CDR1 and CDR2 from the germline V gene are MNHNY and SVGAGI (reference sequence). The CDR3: CASTDRLNSPLHF. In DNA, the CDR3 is TGTGCCAGCACGGACAGACTAAATTCACCCCTCCACTTT.

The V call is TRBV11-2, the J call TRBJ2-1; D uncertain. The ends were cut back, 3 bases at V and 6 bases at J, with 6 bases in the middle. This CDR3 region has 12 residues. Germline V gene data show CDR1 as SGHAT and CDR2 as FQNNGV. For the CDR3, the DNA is TGTGCCAGCAGCTTCTTCAGCAATGAGCAGTTCTTC. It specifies CASSFFSNEQFF.

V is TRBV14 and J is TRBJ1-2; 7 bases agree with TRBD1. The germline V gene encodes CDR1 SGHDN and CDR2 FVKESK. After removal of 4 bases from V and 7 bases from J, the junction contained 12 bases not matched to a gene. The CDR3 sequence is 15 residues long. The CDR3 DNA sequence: TGTGCCAGCAGCCCGGGGACAGTAATAACGTCTGGCTACACCTTC. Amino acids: CASSPGTVITSGYTF. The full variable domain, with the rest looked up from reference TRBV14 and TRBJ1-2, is EAGVTQFPSHSVIEKGQTVTLRCDPISGHDNLYWYRRVMGKEIKFLLHFVKESKQDESGMPNNRFLAERTGGTYSTLKVQPAELEDSGVYFCASSPGTVITSGYTFGSGTRLTVV.

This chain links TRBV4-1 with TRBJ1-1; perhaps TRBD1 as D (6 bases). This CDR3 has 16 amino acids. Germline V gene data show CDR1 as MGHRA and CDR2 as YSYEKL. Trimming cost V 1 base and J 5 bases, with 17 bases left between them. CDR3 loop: CASSQANRGRETEAFF. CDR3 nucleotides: TGCGCCAGCAGCCAAGCGAACCGGGGGCGGGAGACTGAAGCTTTCTTT.

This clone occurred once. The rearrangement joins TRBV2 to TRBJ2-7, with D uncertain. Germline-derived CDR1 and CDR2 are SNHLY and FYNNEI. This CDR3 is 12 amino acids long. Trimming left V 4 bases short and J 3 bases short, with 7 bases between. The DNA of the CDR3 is TGTGCCAGCAGTGTCTTCTTCTACGAGCAGTACTTC. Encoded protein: CASSVFFYEQYF.

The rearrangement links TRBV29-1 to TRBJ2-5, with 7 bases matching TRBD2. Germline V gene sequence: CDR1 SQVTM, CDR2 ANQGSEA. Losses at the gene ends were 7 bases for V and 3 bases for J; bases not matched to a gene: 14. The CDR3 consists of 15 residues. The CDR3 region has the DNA TGCAGCGCCCGCGGGAGAGAGGGGATTGAAGAGACCCAGTACTTC. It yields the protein CSARGREGIEETQYF.

The chain's CDR3 is CASSPGLLKYEQYF. CDR3 bases: TGTGCCAGCAGCCCGGGACTCCTAAAATACGAGCAGTACTTC. The chain uses TRBV11-2 and TRBJ2-7; tentative D call: TRBD2 (6 bases). Trimming pared 5 bases from V and 4 bases from J, leaving 15 bases between. The germline V gene encodes CDR1 SGHAT and CDR2 FQNNGV. This CDR3 has 14 residues.

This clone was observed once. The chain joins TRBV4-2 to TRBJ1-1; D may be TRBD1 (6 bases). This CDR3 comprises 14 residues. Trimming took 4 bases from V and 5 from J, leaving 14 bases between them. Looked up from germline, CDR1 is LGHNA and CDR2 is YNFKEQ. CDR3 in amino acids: CASSLQGERTEAFF. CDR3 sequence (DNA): TGTGCCAGCAGCCTACAGGGAGAAAGAACTGAAGCTTTCTTT.

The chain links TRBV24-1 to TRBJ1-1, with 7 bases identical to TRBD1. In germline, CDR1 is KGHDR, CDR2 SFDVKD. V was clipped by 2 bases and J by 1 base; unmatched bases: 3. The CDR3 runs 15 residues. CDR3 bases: TGTGCCACCAGTGATTCAGGGGGTCAGAACACTGAAGCTTTCTTT. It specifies CATSDSGGQNTEAFF.

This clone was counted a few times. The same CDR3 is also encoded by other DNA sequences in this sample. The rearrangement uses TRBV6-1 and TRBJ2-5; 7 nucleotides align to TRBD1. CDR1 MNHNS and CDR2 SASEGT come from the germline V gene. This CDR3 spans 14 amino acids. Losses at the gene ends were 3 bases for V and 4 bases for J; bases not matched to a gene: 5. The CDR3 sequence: CASSETGRGETQYF. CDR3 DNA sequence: TGTGCCAGCAGTGAGACAGGGAGAGGAGAGACCCAGTACTTC.